This is a list of T cell receptor beta chains from one sample in a study of T-cell memory formation after mild COVID-19. TCRdb ran MiXCR on the 5' RACE reads and lists one entry per CDR3 protein. Of approximately 450,000 distinct CDR3 sequences in the sample, about 20% were seen once. Sequencing was done on a sample of PBMCs or a T cell subset sorted from them (not recorded which). The receptors were gathered from an adult woman who had mild COVID-19 (a few samples of this study predate the infection). Cell type and time point are not known. Each CDR3 is given with its conserved first and last residue.

cdr3_aa,v_call,cdr3_length,j_call
CASSLRGSSDTGELFF,TRBV4-1,16,TRBJ2-2
CASSLYLSTQYF,TRBV7-9,12,TRBJ2-3
CASSVDILAGGQFF,TRBV9,14,TRBJ2-1
CATSPRGRGNTGELFF,TRBV24-1,16,TRBJ2-2
CSARPSDRGFWFEAFF,TRBV20-1,16,TRBJ1-1
CAISESGTGNTEAFF,TRBV10-3,15,TRBJ1-1
CSAGAGQETQYF,TRBV29-1,12,TRBJ2-5
CASSRPWGETEAFF,TRBV6-2/TRBV6-3,14,TRBJ1-1
CASSVGTGVQFF,TRBV9,12,TRBJ2-1
CASSFGTGVDNEQFF,TRBV13,15,TRBJ2-1
CASSSYKGRETQYF,TRBV7-2,14,TRBJ2-5
CASSPQGGREPQHF,TRBV7-3,14,TRBJ1-5
CASSYFPPGDRGYAF,TRBV6-2/TRBV6-3,15,TRBJ1-2
CSVRGGQGAADTQYF,TRBV29-1,15,TRBJ2-3
CATSDWTAQETQYF,TRBV24-1,14,TRBJ2-5
CATIHGTSGYNEQFF,TRBV6-6,15,TRBJ2-1
CASSVHRDRRYEQYF,TRBV12-3/TRBV12-4,15,TRBJ2-7
CASSSRTASSYNEQFF,TRBV11-3,16,TRBJ2-1
CSATDGSYEQYF,TRBV20-1,12,TRBJ2-7
CASSLGLAGATDTQYF,TRBV12-3/TRBV12-4,16,TRBJ2-3
CASSLDEGPEKTQYF,TRBV27,15,TRBJ2-5
CASSWPGASEFF,TRBV5-5,12,TRBJ2-1
CASTEGWGGYGYTF,TRBV12-3/TRBV12-4,14,TRBJ1-2
CASSDRGFNTDTQYF,TRBV11-3,15,TRBJ2-3
CAWHSGETQIDTQYF,TRBV30,15,TRBJ2-3
CASSHDRAAYEQYF,TRBV18,14,TRBJ2-7
CSARDRDRGMLAQYF,TRBV20-1,15,TRBJ2-3
CASSFWDRGLSTDTQYF,TRBV12-3/TRBV12-4,17,TRBJ2-3
CASSPRVPQETQYF,TRBV18,14,TRBJ2-5
CASSQETSLGLAGRETQYF,TRBV4-3,19,TRBJ2-5
CASSRGIVEEKLFF,TRBV3-1,14,TRBJ1-4
CASSPTTGTGIVSGYTF,TRBV12-3/TRBV12-4,17,TRBJ1-2
CAVHRGTGELFF,TRBV12-3/TRBV12-4,12,TRBJ2-2
CASSSGGGAYETQYF,TRBV28,15,TRBJ2-5
CASSRLAGGWNTGELFF,TRBV14,17,TRBJ2-2
CASRVGEIQNTEAFF,TRBV11-2,15,TRBJ1-1
CASSLLGAGTDTQYF,TRBV6-2/TRBV6-3,15,TRBJ2-3
CASSPPRVFHEQYF,TRBV7-2,14,TRBJ2-7
CASSSSGGTSGYTF,TRBV5-5,14,TRBJ1-2
CAISGLNSNTGELFF,TRBV10-2,15,TRBJ2-2
CASSYSDRGNTEAFF,TRBV6-5,15,TRBJ1-1